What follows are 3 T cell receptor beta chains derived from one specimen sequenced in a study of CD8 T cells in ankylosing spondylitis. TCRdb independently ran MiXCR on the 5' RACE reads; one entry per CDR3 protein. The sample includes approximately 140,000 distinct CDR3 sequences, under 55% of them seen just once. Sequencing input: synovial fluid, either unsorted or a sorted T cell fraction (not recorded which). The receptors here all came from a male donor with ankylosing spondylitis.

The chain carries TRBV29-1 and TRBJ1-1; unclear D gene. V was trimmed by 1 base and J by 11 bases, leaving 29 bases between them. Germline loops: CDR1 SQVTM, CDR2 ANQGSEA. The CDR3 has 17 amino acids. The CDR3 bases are TGCAGCGTTGAAGGTCCCGTTCATGAATCCTTTATAGCTGGGGCTTTCTTT. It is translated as CSVEGPVHESFIAGAFF.

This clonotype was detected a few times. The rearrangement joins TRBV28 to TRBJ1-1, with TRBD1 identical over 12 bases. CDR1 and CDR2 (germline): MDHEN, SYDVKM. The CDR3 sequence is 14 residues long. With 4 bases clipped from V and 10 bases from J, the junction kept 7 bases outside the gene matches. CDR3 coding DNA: TGTGCCAGCAGTTCGGGACAGGGGGCGGGATTAGCTTTCTTT. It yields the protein CASSSGQGAGLAFF.

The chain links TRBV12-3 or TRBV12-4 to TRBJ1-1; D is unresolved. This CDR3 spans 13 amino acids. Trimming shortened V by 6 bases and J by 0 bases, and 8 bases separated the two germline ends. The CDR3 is CASRQRMNTEAFF. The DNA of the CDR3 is TGTGCCAGCAGGCAGCGGATGAACACTGAAGCTTTCTTT.